This T cell receptor (beta chain) came from a study of CD8 T cells in ankylosing spondylitis. Turning to this clonotype: What it binds is unknown.

One entry per CDR3 protein, called by TCRdb with MiXCR from the 5' RACE reads. Here the sample spans fewer than 500,000 distinct CDR3 sequences, 25% to 30% being singletons. Findings and caveats of the study: A motif of 7 to 9 highly homologous TCR beta variants was seen as apparently characteristic of ankylosing spondylitis blood.

This receptor was taken from a male donor with ankylosing spondylitis. The material sequenced was blood, either unsorted or a sorted T cell fraction (not recorded which).

The CDR3 DNA is TGTGCCACCAAGGGACTAGCGGGAGTTTTAGATACGCAGTATTTT. Protein product: CATKGLAGVLDTQYF. The chain has TRBV6-1 and TRBJ2-3; 14 bases are shared with TRBD2. The CDR3 has 15 amino acids. From germline, CDR1 is MNHNS and CDR2 SASEGT. V lost 10 bases, J lost 5 bases, and 8 bases stayed unmatched.